This T cell receptor beta chain was observed in a study of blood T cells in healthy people across ages. On this clonotype itself: The antigen is undetermined.

Study-wide findings and caveats: A roughly linear fall in TCR beta diversity per million T cells was seen with increasing age.

A second roughly 6 to 11 cycle PCR used barcoded and J-beta primers. Through a template-switch adaptor with 12 random nucleotides, each cDNA molecule received a tag. All samples gave at least 3 million CDR3-containing paired-end reads. TCRdb redid the calling of the 5' RACE reads with MiXCR, one entry per CDR3 protein. The sample has over a million distinct CDR3 sequences; 40% to 45% are singletons. Total RNA extraction produced at least 5 micrograms (per sample) for the study. The CDR3 runs to 13 residues. J gave up 9 bases and V 3 bases, and 4 bases lay outside the gene matches. Germline CDR1 and CDR2: SGHTA and FQGNSA.

The genes are TRBV7-2 and TRBJ1-5; 8 positions match TRBD1. The clonotype was recovered from a woman between 18 and 30 years old in good health. Sample: blood. For the CDR3, the DNA is TGTGCCAGCAGCTTCGGGACAGGTGGGCCCCAGCATTTT. It translates to CASSFGTGGPQHF.